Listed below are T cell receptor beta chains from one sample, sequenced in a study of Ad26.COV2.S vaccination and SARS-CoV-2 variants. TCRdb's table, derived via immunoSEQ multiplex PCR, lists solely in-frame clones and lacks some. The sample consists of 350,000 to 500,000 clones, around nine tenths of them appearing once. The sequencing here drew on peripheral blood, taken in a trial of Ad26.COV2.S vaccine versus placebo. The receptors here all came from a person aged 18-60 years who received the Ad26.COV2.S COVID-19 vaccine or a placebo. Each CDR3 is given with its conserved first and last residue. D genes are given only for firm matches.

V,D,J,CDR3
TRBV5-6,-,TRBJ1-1,CASSLALRTNRNTEAFF
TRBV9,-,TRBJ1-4,CASSAQGATNEKLFF
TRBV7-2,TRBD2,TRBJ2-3,CASSLPGLAGGRGTDTQYF
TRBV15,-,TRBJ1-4,CATSGRRTTNEKLFF
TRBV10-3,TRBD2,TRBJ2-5,CAIRWTSGGETQYF
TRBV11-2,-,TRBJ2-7,CASSLLTGQSSYEQYF
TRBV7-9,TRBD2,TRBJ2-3,CASSLWRGKTDTQYF
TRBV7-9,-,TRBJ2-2,CASSPPGTNTGELFF
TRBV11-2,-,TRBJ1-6,CASSMGNSPLHF
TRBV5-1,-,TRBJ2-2,CASSLARLGDTGELFF
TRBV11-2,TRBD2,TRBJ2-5,CASSLVGLAGVQTQYF
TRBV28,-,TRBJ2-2,CASNSYRRAGELFF
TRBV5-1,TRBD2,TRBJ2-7,CASSSMGLAGGSIEQYF
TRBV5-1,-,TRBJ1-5,CASSLAPGEGGQPQHF
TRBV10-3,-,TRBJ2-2,CAISESGSGELFF
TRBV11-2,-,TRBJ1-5,CASSLDNSNQPQHF
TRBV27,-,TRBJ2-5,CASSSNPRYRTTQETQYF
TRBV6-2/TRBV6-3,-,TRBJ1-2,CASSYQGDYGYTF
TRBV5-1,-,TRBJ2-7,CASSLEARSDEQYF
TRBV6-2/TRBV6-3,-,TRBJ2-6,CASSRGVTGANVLTF
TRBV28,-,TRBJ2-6,CASSFTLAAVPGANVLTF
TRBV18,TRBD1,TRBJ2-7,CASSPPGQGRNEQYF
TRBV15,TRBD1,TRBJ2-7,CATSQMPGQGSEQYF
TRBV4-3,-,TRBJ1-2,CASSQYDGGGYTF
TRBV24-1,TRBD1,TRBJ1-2,CATRPGQGNYGYTF
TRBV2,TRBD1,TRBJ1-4,CASSADGGQGGEKLFF
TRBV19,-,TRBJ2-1,CASNYRVGHNEQFF
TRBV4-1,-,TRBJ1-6,CASSQDVGRNSPLHF
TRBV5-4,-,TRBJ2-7,CASSSPGLTYEQYF
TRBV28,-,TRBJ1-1,CASESGNTEAFF
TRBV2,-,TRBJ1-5,CASSDRVFNQPQHF
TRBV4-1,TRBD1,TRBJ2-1,CASSQGVSRGRRYNEQFF
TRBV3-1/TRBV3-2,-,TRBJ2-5,CASSLFETQYF
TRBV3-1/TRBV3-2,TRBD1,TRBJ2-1,CASSPGQGVQFF
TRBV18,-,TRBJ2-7,CASSPSLGTRGYEQYF
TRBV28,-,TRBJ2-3,CASSLRYLAVDTQYF
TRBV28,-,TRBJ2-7,CASGEGAHYEQYF
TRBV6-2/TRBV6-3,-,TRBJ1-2,CASSFSYGYTF
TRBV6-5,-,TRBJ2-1,CASRVASEQFF
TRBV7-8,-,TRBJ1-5,CASSLAQGNQPQHF
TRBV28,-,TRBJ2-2,CASFRGVGLDTGELFF
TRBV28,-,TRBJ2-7,CASRQYYEQYF
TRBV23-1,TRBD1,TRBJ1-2,CASSQSLIPNRMGQGNESYTF